This record concerns one TCR beta chain sequence. Its matching antigen is unknown. This sample was included in a study of early T cells in non-severe SARS-CoV-2 infection. Across the whole study: Bulk RNA isolated from unsorted whole blood underwent sequencing; chains were not paired. Study results and caveats: VDJdb matching favored anti-spike CD8 responses, missing private and CD4 specificities.

Attachment of unique molecular identifiers to individual cDNA molecules was performed. In TCRdb, the 5' RACE reads were re-called with MiXCR into one record per CDR3 protein. Of fewer than 80,000 distinct CDR3 sequences detected, about 11% appear once; the ten largest clones hold about 11%. The V gene's germline CDR1 is SNHLY and CDR2 FYNNEI. There are 12 residues in the CDR3. The V gene is TRBV2, the J gene TRBJ1-4; possible D gene TRBD1, 6 bases. The sequenced sample was whole blood, obtained at baseline. The TCR sequence derives from an adult who was a healthcare worker with PCR-confirmed SARS-CoV-2 infection or an uninfected control (not recorded which). The CDR3: CGTRTDNEKLFF. CDR3 in DNA: TGTGGGACTAGGACAGATAATGAAAAACTGTTTTTT.